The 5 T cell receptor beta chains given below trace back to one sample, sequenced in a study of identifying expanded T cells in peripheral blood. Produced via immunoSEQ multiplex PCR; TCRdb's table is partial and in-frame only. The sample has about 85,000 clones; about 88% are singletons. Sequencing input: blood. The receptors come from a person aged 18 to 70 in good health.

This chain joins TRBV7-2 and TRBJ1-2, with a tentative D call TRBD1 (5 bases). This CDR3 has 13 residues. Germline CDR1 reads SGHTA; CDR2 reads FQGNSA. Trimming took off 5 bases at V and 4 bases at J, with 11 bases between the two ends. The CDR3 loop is CASSPAGPYGYTF. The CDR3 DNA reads TGTGCCAGCAGCCCGGCGGGACCCTATGGCTACACCTTC.

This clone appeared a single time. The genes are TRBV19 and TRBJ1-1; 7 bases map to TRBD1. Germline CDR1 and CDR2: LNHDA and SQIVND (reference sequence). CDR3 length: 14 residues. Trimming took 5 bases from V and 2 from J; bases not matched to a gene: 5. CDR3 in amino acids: CASSARTGNTEAFF. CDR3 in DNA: TGTGCCAGTAGTGCCCGGACAGGTAACACTGAAGCTTTCTTT.

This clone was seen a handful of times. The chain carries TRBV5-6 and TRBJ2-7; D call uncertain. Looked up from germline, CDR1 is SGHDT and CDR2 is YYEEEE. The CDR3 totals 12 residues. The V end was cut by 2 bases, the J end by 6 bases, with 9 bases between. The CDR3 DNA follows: TGTGCCAGCAGCTTATCCTACTCCGAGCAGTACTTC. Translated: CASSLSYSEQYF.

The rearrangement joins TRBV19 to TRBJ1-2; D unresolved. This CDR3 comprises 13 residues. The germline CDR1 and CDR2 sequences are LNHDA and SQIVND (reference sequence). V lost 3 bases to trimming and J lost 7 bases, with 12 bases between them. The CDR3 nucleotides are TGTGCCAGTAGTATGTCCATCGTAAGTGGCTACACCTTC. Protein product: CASSMSIVSGYTF.

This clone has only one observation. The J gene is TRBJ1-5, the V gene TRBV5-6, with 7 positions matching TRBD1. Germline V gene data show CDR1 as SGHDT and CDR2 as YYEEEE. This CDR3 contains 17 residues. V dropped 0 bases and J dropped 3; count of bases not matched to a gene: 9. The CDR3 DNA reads TGTGCCAGCAGCTTGGGCGGGACCGACAGGGCCAATCAGCCCCAGCATTTT. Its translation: CASSLGGTDRANQPQHF.